This T cell receptor (beta chain) originates from a study of graft-versus-host responses after intestinal transplantation. Some clones are missing from TCRdb's copy, which holds only in-frame ones; the method was immunoSEQ multiplex PCR. There are more than 90,000 clones in the sample; approximately 92% occur only once, and less than 0.6% lies in the top ten. Of note for this clone: Its specificity is unknown.

V was pared by 5 bases and J by 11 bases, with 7 bases of the junction left unmatched. The CDR3 length is 13 residues. Germline CDR1 and CDR2: MDHEN and SYDVKM. The source was unstimulated CD8+ T cells sorted from spleen or lymph node cells, collected before intestinal transplant. This sequence joins TRBV28 and TRBJ2-2, with TRBD1 matching 8 bases. The source is a human donor who received an intestinal transplant. DNA for the CDR3: TGTGCCAGCAGTGACCGGGACAGGCCAGAGCTGTTTTTT. Amino acids: CASSDRDRPELFF.